The 29 T cell receptor beta chains below all came from one sample that was sequenced in a study of blood T cell repertoires in COVID-19. The protocol was immunoSEQ multiplex PCR, while the TCRdb copy is restricted to in-frame clones and leaves out a portion. The repertoire holds about 73,000 clones, with 82% as singletons. Sequencing was done on a sample of peripheral blood. These receptors were taken from a woman in her sixties or seventies with acute or convalescent COVID-19.

The DNA for the CDR3 is TGCGCCAGCAGCTTCCGACTAGCGGGGGGGCCGGTCTTCGGGGAGCTGTTTTTT. It is translated as CASSFRLAGGPVFGELFF. This chain connects TRBV5-1 to TRBJ2-2; TRBD2 matches 14 bases. The CDR3 is made up of 18 amino acids. Germline V gene sequence: CDR1 SGHRS, CDR2 YFSETQ. V was pared by 2 bases and J by 7 bases, with 10 bases of the junction left unmatched.

This sequence joins TRBV19 and TRBJ1-1; TRBD1 is a possible D gene (5 bases). The V gene lost 5 bases and the J gene lost 6 bases, with 19 bases spanning the gap. Per the germline V gene, CDR1 is LNHDA and CDR2 is SQIVND (reference sequence). The CDR3 runs 15 residues. CDR3 amino acids: CASSFTPGSGAEAFF. The DNA of the CDR3 is TGTGCCAGTAGTTTCACCCCAGGGAGCGGGGCTGAAGCTTTCTTT.

The chain joins TRBV30 to TRBJ1-6, with D perhaps matching TRBD1 (6 bases). Germline CDR1 and CDR2: GTSNPN and SVGIG (reference sequence). The CDR3 covers 18 residues. V was trimmed by 2 bases and J by 6 bases, leaving 23 bases between them. CDR3 nucleotide sequence: TGTGCCTGGAGTTCCCTCCGGACAGCTAAACCACTTAATTCACCCCTCCACTTT. Its translation is CAWSSLRTAKPLNSPLHF.

The chain recombines TRBV18 with TRBJ2-2; 10 bases are shared with TRBD2. Germline V CDR1 and CDR2: KGHSH, LQKENI. The V segment lost 4 bases and the J segment 1 base; nucleotides outside the gene matches: 3. This CDR3 comprises 16 residues. CDR3 coding DNA: TGTGCCAGCTCACTTCGACTAGCGGGGAACACCGGGGAGCTGTTTTTT. Its translation: CASSLRLAGNTGELFF.

This clone has more than one count but fewer than ten. The CDR3 protein is CASSLNGNEQFF. The CDR3 nucleotides are TGTGCCAGCAGTTTAAACGGGAATGAGCAGTTCTTC. V gene TRBV13 combines with J gene TRBJ2-1; D unclear. The CDR3 loop spans 12 amino acids. Germline lookup yields CDR1 PRHDT and CDR2 FYEKMQ (reference sequence). The germline V and J ends were trimmed by 6 bases and 7 bases, with 10 bases remaining between them.

This chain connects TRBV7-8 to TRBJ1-1; maybe TRBD1 (5 bases). Per germline, CDR1 SGHVS and CDR2 FQNEAQ. The CDR3 runs 15 residues. Trimming shortened V by 4 bases and J by 6 bases, and 18 bases separated the two germline ends. The chain's CDR3 is CASSSRADSRAEAFF. The CDR3 DNA follows: TGTGCCAGCAGCTCCCGAGCTGACAGTCGCGCTGAAGCTTTCTTT. The full variable domain, in which reference TRBV7-8 and TRBJ1-1 provide the parts outside the CDR3, is GAGVSQSPRYKVAKRGQDVALRCDPISGHVSLFWYQQALGQGPEFLTYFQNEAQLDKSGLPSDRFFAERPEGSVSTLKIQRTQQEDSAVYLCASSSRADSRAEAFFGQGTRLTVV.

By share, this clone ranks as large. The V call is TRBV7-6, the J call TRBJ2-2; 10 bases map to TRBD1. The CDR3 runs 16 residues. J gave up 6 bases and V 5 bases, and 9 bases lay outside the gene matches. Germline assignment: CDR1 SGHVS and CDR2 FNYEAQ. Written as DNA, the CDR3 is TGTGCCAGCAGCCTATGGGACAGGGGAAACCCCGGGGAGCTGTTTTTT. Translating gives CASSLWDRGNPGELFF.

This clone was seen a few times. The rearrangement joins TRBV19 to TRBJ1-6; D unresolved. Germline CDR1 and CDR2: LNHDA and SQIVND (reference sequence). This CDR3 has 16 residues. Trimming pared 4 bases from V and 5 bases from J, leaving 15 bases between. CDR3 sequence (DNA): TGTGCCAGTAGTAGGTCCGGGGTTAATGATAATTCACCCCTCCACTTT. As protein: CASSRSGVNDNSPLHF.

This chain uses TRBV11-1 with TRBJ1-1, with D possibly TRBD1 on 5 matching bases. Trimming shortened V by 4 bases and J by 4 bases, and 13 bases separated the two germline ends. CDR3 length: 14 amino acids. Germline V lookup: CDR1 SGHAT, CDR2 FQDESV (reference sequence). CDR3 residues: CASSYDGRGTEAFF. As DNA, the CDR3 is TGTGCCAGCAGCTATGACGGGAGGGGCACTGAAGCTTTCTTT.

The V gene is TRBV19, the J gene TRBJ1-2; a weak D match, TRBD1 (6 bases). CDR1 and CDR2 from the germline V gene are LNHDA and SQIVND (reference sequence). CDR3 length: 17 amino acids. V was cut by 5 bases and J by 0 bases, with 19 bases left in between. The CDR3 region is CASSPEDSFSANYGYTF. CDR3 coding DNA: TGTGCCAGTAGTCCTGAGGACAGTTTTTCAGCTAACTATGGCTACACCTTC.

The chain combines TRBV27 with TRBJ1-2; tentatively, D is TRBD1 (6 bases). This CDR3 contains 16 residues. Germline V lookup: CDR1 MNHEY, CDR2 SMNVEV (reference sequence). Trimming stripped 6 bases from V and 0 bases from J, with 17 bases between. The CDR3 bases are TGTGCCAGCAGGGAACAGGGCCAACTAGCTAACTATGGCTACACCTTC. It translates to CASREQGQLANYGYTF.

This clone was found a few times. This chain joins TRBV6-5 and TRBJ2-5; TRBD1 aligns across 10 bases. The CDR3 covers 15 residues. The ends lost 6 bases at V and 0 bases at J; junction bases unmatched: 4. Germline CDR1 and CDR2: MNHEY and SVGAGI. CDR3 sequence: CASRSGQGYQETQYF. CDR3 in DNA: TGTGCCAGCAGATCGGGACAGGGGTACCAAGAGACCCAGTACTTC.

This chain connects TRBV6-5 to TRBJ2-4; 9 bases agree with TRBD1. The CDR3 is 16 residues long. The trim removed 4 bases at V and 1 base at J, leaving 5 bases unmatched. CDR1 and CDR2 from the germline V gene are MNHEY and SVGAGI. In DNA, the CDR3 is TGTGCCAGCAGTTTTACAGACAGGGGGGCCAAAAACATTCAGTACTTC. Protein sequence: CASSFTDRGAKNIQYF.

The chain recombines TRBV30 with TRBJ1-1; D might be TRBD1 (6 bases). The CDR3 loop spans 14 amino acids. The germline gives CDR1 GTSNPN, CDR2 SVGIG (reference sequence). Trimming took off 2 bases at V and 1 base at J, with 11 bases between the two ends. CDR3 region: CAWSPGQQNTEAFF. The CDR3 nucleotides read TGTGCCTGGAGTCCAGGACAGCAGAACACTGAAGCTTTCTTT. Full variable domain (remainder filled in from reference TRBV30 and TRBJ1-1): SQTIHQWPATLVQPVGSPLSLECTVEGTSNPNLYWYRQAAGRGLQLLFYSVGIGQISSEVPQNLSASRPQDRQFILSSKKLLLSDSGFYLCAWSPGQQNTEAFFGQGTRLTVV.

The chain links TRBV7-2 to TRBJ1-1; D is unclear. Germline V gene lookup returns CDR1 SGHTA and CDR2 FQGNSA. V was cut by 3 bases and J by 4 bases, with 12 bases left in between. The CDR3 is made up of 14 amino acids. In DNA form, the CDR3 reads TGTGCCAGCAGCTTCCGTGGGCTTAGCACTGAAGCTTTCTTT. The encoded protein is CASSFRGLSTEAFF.

This clone was seen only once. The chain carries TRBV25-1 and TRBJ2-1; 8 positions match TRBD1. Germline V lookup: CDR1 MGHDK, CDR2 SYGVNS. After removal of 5 bases from V and 8 bases from J, the junction contained 8 bases not matched to a gene. The CDR3 length is 14 residues. CDR3 coding DNA: TGTGCCAGCAGTCGGACAGGGCTTCGGGATGAGCAGTTCTTC. Translated, it gives CASSRTGLRDEQFF.

The chain joins TRBV13 to TRBJ2-2; D gene unclear. Germline V gene sequence: CDR1 PRHDT, CDR2 FYEKMQ (reference sequence). V lost 4 bases, J lost 5 bases, and 8 bases lay in between. This CDR3 comprises 13 residues. As DNA, the CDR3 is TGTGCCAGCAGCTACGCCGGGACCGGGGAGCTGTTTTTT. This encodes CASSYAGTGELFF.

This chain uses TRBV11-2 with TRBJ1-1; 7 nucleotides agree with TRBD1. The V gene's germline CDR1 is SGHAT and CDR2 FQNNGV. With 5 bases clipped from V and 5 bases from J, the junction kept 5 bases outside the gene matches. This CDR3 is 13 amino acids long. CDR3 protein: CASSRTGDTEAFF. In DNA, the CDR3 is TGTGCCAGCAGCCGTACAGGGGATACTGAAGCTTTCTTT.

The gene calls are TRBV3-1 (or the pseudogene TRBV3-2) and TRBJ1-4, with D possibly matching TRBD1 (6 bases). Trimming pared 2 bases from V and 8 bases from J, leaving 15 bases between. The germline V gene has CDR1 LGHDT and CDR2 YNNKEL (reference sequence). The CDR3 covers 15 residues. This CDR3 reads CASSQRSQGLEKLFF. The CDR3 nucleotides read TGTGCCAGCAGCCAACGGAGTCAGGGGTTGGAAAAACTGTTTTTT.

The chain recombines TRBV3-1 (or the pseudogene TRBV3-2) with TRBJ1-1, with 9 bases aligning to TRBD1. The CDR3 runs 13 residues. After removal of 9 bases from V and 1 base from J, the junction contained 3 bases not matched to a gene. The germline V gene has CDR1 LGHDT and CDR2 YNNKEL (reference sequence). The CDR3 spells CASRTGANTEAFF. For the CDR3, the DNA is TGTGCCAGTAGGACAGGGGCGAACACTGAAGCTTTCTTT.

This sequence joins TRBV24-1 and TRBJ2-7; 9 bases agree with TRBD1. Germline-derived CDR1 and CDR2 are KGHDR and SFDVKD. V shed 9 bases, J shed 4 bases, and the junction held 0 bases outside the gene matches. This CDR3 has 11 residues. Written as DNA, the CDR3 is TGTGCCACCGGGACAGGGTACGAGCAGTACTTC. Translated, it gives CATGTGYEQYF.

The table lists this clone with a count of one. J is TRBJ1-3 and V is TRBV10-3, with 7 bases matching TRBD1. Looked up from germline, CDR1 is ENHRY and CDR2 is SYGVKD. The J segment lost 4 bases and the V segment lost 2 bases, leaving 5 bases of the junction unmatched. This CDR3 spans 15 amino acids. The CDR3 loop is CAISEDRAGGNTIYF. The CDR3 DNA sequence: TGTGCCATCAGTGAGGACAGGGCGGGCGGAAACACCATATATTTT.

The V and J genes are TRBV13 and TRBJ2-7; possibly TRBD2 for D (6 bases). CDR1 and CDR2 (germline): PRHDT, FYEKMQ (reference sequence). There are 13 residues in the CDR3. Trimming left V 5 bases short and J 5 bases short, with 13 bases between. In DNA, the CDR3 is TGTGCCAGCAGCGCGGACCGCGGGGACGAGCAGTACTTC. Translation: CASSADRGDEQYF. Using reference TRBV13 and TRBJ2-7 for the parts outside the CDR3, the full variable domain is AAGVIQSPRHLIKEKRETATLKCYPIPRHDTVYWYQQGPGQDPQFLISFYEKMQSDKGSIPDRFSAQQFSDYHSELNMSSLELGDSALYFCASSADRGDEQYFGPGTRLTVT.

The chain combines TRBV12-5 with TRBJ1-1; possibly TRBD1 for D (5 bases). Germline assignment: CDR1 LGHNT and CDR2 FRNRAP. The ends were cut back, 6 bases at V and 0 bases at J, with 11 bases in the middle. This CDR3 has 14 residues. CDR3: CASGAGLMNTEAFF. In DNA, the CDR3 is TGTGCTAGTGGGGCGGGACTCATGAACACTGAAGCTTTCTTT.

This clone was observed once. The chain joins TRBV30 to TRBJ1-5; possible D gene TRBD1, 5 bases. The germline V gene has CDR1 GTSNPN and CDR2 SVGIG (reference sequence). The CDR3 is 13 residues long. V gave up 7 bases and J gave up 0 bases, with 10 bases separating them. CDR3 nucleotide sequence: TGTGCCTCCCGGGGGTCTAGCAATCAGCCCCAGCATTTT. Its translation: CASRGSSNQPQHF.

There are a few counts of this clone. The gene calls are TRBV5-1 and TRBJ2-1; TRBD2 aligns across 10 bases. V dropped 2 bases and J dropped 7; count of bases not matched to a gene: 3. The germline CDR1 and CDR2 sequences are SGHRS and YFSETQ. There are 14 residues in the CDR3. CDR3 in DNA: TGCGCCAGCAGCTTCCTAGCGGGGGATAATGAGCAGTTCTTC. It is translated as CASSFLAGDNEQFF.

V usage is TRBV10-2 and J usage is TRBJ2-3; 11 nucleotides agree with TRBD1. Germline CDR1 WSHSY, CDR2 SAAADI. This CDR3 spans 15 amino acids. The trim removed 9 bases at V and 8 bases at J, leaving 13 bases unmatched. The CDR3 region is CASGAGTGGAGTQYF. CDR3 nucleotide sequence: TGCGCCAGTGGGGCCGGGACAGGGGGGGCAGGTACGCAGTATTTT.

The count of this clone is one. This chain links TRBV2 with TRBJ1-5, with TRBD1 matching over 7 bases. The CDR3 loop spans 15 amino acids. CDR1 and CDR2 from the germline V gene are SNHLY and FYNNEI. V trimming: 5 bases; J trimming: 4 bases; junction bases outside the gene matches: 8. The CDR3 region is CASSLRTGSNQPQHF. CDR3 coding DNA: TGTGCCAGCAGTCTTAGGACAGGCAGTAATCAGCCCCAGCATTTT.

This chain joins TRBV7-2 and TRBJ1-3; D call uncertain. Germline V CDR1 and CDR2: SGHTA, FQGNSA. Trimming took off 5 bases at V and 0 bases at J, with 11 bases between the two ends. The CDR3 is 15 residues long. CDR3 protein: CASSPEQLSGNTIYF. The DNA of the CDR3 is TGTGCCAGCAGCCCGGAGCAGCTCTCTGGAAACACCATATATTTT. Based on the CDR3 plus reference TRBV7-2 and TRBJ1-3, the full variable domain is GAGVSQSPSNKVTEKGKDVELRCDPISGHTALYWYRQSLGQGLEFLIYFQGNSAPDKSGLPSDRFSAERTGGSVSTLTIQRTQQEDSAVYLCASSPEQLSGNTIYFGEGSWLTVV.